This entry lists 27 T cell receptor beta chains sequenced from one sample in a study of T cell responses to AZD1222 COVID-19 vaccine. Produced via immunoSEQ multiplex PCR; TCRdb's table is partial and in-frame only. Of around 99,000 clones in the sample, roughly 88% were seen once. The sample here was peripheral blood, taken on day 0 of MenACWY control vaccination. The receptor set was obtained from an adult in good health.

This clone was seen repeatedly, ten times or more. This rearrangement joins TRBV27 to TRBJ1-5; TRBD1 might be the D (6 bases). V lost 4 bases to trimming and J lost 2 bases, with 21 bases between them. CDR3 length equals 18 residues. From germline, CDR1 is MNHEY and CDR2 SMNVEV (reference sequence). CDR3 nucleotides: TGTGCCAGCAGTTCGGGACGCAAGGGGGGGGTAGGCAATCAGCCCCAGCATTTT. It encodes CASSSGRKGGVGNQPQHF.

The genes are TRBV9 and TRBJ1-1, with D maybe TRBD1 (5 bases). From germline, CDR1 is SGDLS and CDR2 YYNGEE. The V and J ends lost 3 bases and 5 bases respectively, with 20 bases between them. The CDR3 runs 16 residues. The chain's CDR3 is CASSGDAWLRSTEAFF. CDR3 nucleotides: TGTGCCAGCAGCGGGGACGCGTGGTTGCGCTCTACTGAAGCTTTCTTT.

The J gene is TRBJ1-5, the V gene TRBV19, with D hard to call. V lost 7 bases to trimming and J lost 6 bases, with 13 bases between them. The CDR3 sequence is 13 residues long. Per the germline V gene, CDR1 is LNHDA and CDR2 is SQIVND (reference sequence). CDR3 coding DNA: TGTGCCAGTACAGCAAACCGGGGTCAGCCCCAGCATTTT. Protein: CASTANRGQPQHF.

This chain connects TRBV2 to TRBJ2-3; D gene uncertain. The germline V gene encodes CDR1 SNHLY and CDR2 FYNNEI. This CDR3 is built from 13 residues. Trimming took 8 bases from V and 2 from J, leaving 11 bases between them. Here the CDR3 DNA reads TGTGCCAGCGTAAACTACCTCACAGATACGCAGTATTTT. It encodes CASVNYLTDTQYF.

The J gene is TRBJ2-1, the V gene TRBV10-3; TRBD2 agrees at 10 bases. Germline V gives CDR1 ENHRY, CDR2 SYGVKD. The V and J ends lost 6 bases and 8 bases, in that order; junction bases with no gene match: 13. The CDR3 runs 16 residues. Written as DNA, the CDR3 is TGTGCCATCAGCGCACCGCCGGGACTAGCGTCTTATGAGCAGTTCTTC. Translated, it gives CAISAPPGLASYEQFF.

This chain links TRBV3-1 (or the pseudogene TRBV3-2) with TRBJ2-3; D is uncertain. Germline V CDR1 and CDR2: LGHDT, YNNKEL (reference sequence). CDR3 length equals 15 residues. The ends were cut back, 0 bases at V and 6 bases at J, with 13 bases in the middle. DNA of the CDR3: TGTGCCAGCAGCCAAGATAGGGCCCCTTGGGATACGCAGTATTTT. Translated: CASSQDRAPWDTQYF.

The gene calls are TRBV5-8 and TRBJ1-6; no clear D. The CDR3 totals 14 residues. V was shortened by 4 bases and J by 9 bases, with 14 bases between the two germline ends. Germline values: CDR1 SGHTS, CDR2 YDEGEE. DNA for the CDR3: TGTGCCAGCAGCCCCGAGCCCAACGGTTCACCCCTCCACTTT. Translating it yields CASSPEPNGSPLHF.

The chain joins TRBV28 to TRBJ1-5, with D perhaps matching TRBD1 (5 bases). Trimming left V 9 bases short and J 4 bases short, with 13 bases between. The germline gives CDR1 MDHEN, CDR2 SYDVKM. This CDR3 has 13 residues. The CDR3 loop is CASGVGVNQPQHF. The CDR3 DNA sequence: TGTGCCAGTGGAGTGGGGGTTAATCAGCCCCAGCATTTT.

The chain has TRBV4-1 and TRBJ1-1, with 7 bases fitting TRBD1. This CDR3 has 15 amino acids. Germline V gene sequence: CDR1 MGHRA, CDR2 YSYEKL. Trimming took 5 bases from V and 1 from J; bases not matched to a gene: 7. DNA for the CDR3: TGCGCCAGCAGCTTTCGGACAGGTCCGAACACTGAAGCTTTCTTT. Translation gives CASSFRTGPNTEAFF.

V is TRBV6-2 or TRBV6-3 and J is TRBJ2-2; D call uncertain. Between the trimmed V and J ends, which lost 4 bases and 6 bases, there was a span of 18 bases. Looked up from germline, CDR1 is MNHEY and CDR2 is SVGEGT. The CDR3 length is 16 residues. CDR3 DNA: TGTGCCAGCAGTTTAGGACCTTCCAGTGGGGCCGGGGAGCTGTTTTTT. This encodes CASSLGPSSGAGELFF.

This chain joins TRBV3-1 (or the pseudogene TRBV3-2) and TRBJ1-1; no clear D. This CDR3 spans 14 amino acids. In germline, CDR1 is LGHDT, CDR2 YNNKEL (reference sequence). The ends were cut back, 4 bases at V and 2 bases at J, with 11 bases in the middle. The CDR3: CASSPGLQNTEAFF. Written as DNA, the CDR3 is TGTGCCAGCAGCCCCGGGCTCCAAAACACTGAAGCTTTCTTT.

Only one count was recorded for this clone. The rearrangement links TRBV9 to TRBJ1-6; possible D gene TRBD1, 6 bases. The CDR3 totals 14 residues. The germline CDR1 and CDR2 sequences are SGDLS and YYNGEE. V lost 3 bases, J lost 5 bases, and 9 bases lay in between. The CDR3, as DNA: TGTGCCAGCAGCGCCCGGACAGATAATTCACCCCTCCACTTT. This sequence encodes CASSARTDNSPLHF.

The chain carries TRBV7-9 and TRBJ2-6, with D unclear. V lost 6 bases, J lost 1 base, and 19 bases lay in between. The CDR3 sequence is 18 residues long. Germline CDR1 is SEHNR and CDR2 is FQNEAQ (reference sequence). CDR3 residues: CASRPLRAETSGANVLTF. Written as DNA, the CDR3 is TGTGCCAGCAGGCCCCTTAGGGCCGAAACATCTGGGGCCAACGTCCTGACTTTC.

The chain couples TRBV29-1 to TRBJ1-2; no clear D. Per the germline V gene, CDR1 is SQVTM and CDR2 is ANQGSEA. There are 12 residues in the CDR3. The ends were cut back, 5 bases at V and 3 bases at J, with 10 bases in the middle. CDR3 sequence reads: CSVWRAYYGYTF. In nucleotides, the CDR3 is TGCAGCGTTTGGCGGGCCTACTATGGCTACACCTTC.

The chain has TRBV13 and TRBJ2-5; TRBD1 matches at 10 bases. Trimming at V came to 5 bases and at J to 6 bases, leaving 15 bases not matched to a gene. CDR3 length equals 17 residues. Per germline, CDR1 PRHDT and CDR2 FYEKMQ (reference sequence). The CDR3 bases are TGTGCCAGCAGCGCGACAGGGGGCGCCAACTTTTTGAAGACCCAGTACTTC. Translating it yields CASSATGGANFLKTQYF.

The rearrangement joins TRBV5-1 to TRBJ1-2, with 7 bases aligning to TRBD1. The CDR3 is 16 amino acids. V trimming: 4 bases; J trimming: 7 bases; junction bases outside the gene matches: 16. Germline values: CDR1 SGHRS, CDR2 YFSETQ. The CDR3 bases are TGCGCCAGCAGCCAAACCGAACACACAGGGGCGGGTGGCTACACCTTC. This encodes CASSQTEHTGAGGYTF.

This clone is classed as medium-sized. The chain recombines TRBV3-1 (or the pseudogene TRBV3-2) with TRBJ1-6, with D possibly TRBD1 on 5 matching bases. Per germline, CDR1 LGHDT and CDR2 YNNKEL (reference sequence). The CDR3 spans 16 residues. With 4 bases removed from V and 10 bases from J, the gap between germline ends came to 20 bases. CDR3: CASSPTGTARESPLHF. The CDR3 bases are TGTGCCAGCAGCCCGACCGGGACGGCCCGAGAATCACCCCTCCACTTT.

The chain combines TRBV10-3 with TRBJ1-2, with 10 nucleotides matching TRBD1. Trimming at V came to 6 bases and at J to 8 bases, leaving 15 bases not matched to a gene. Germline V gives CDR1 ENHRY, CDR2 SYGVKD. The CDR3 covers 16 residues. CDR3 sequence reads: CAIRTGTGVTTAGYTF. CDR3 DNA sequence: TGTGCCATCAGGACCGGGACAGGGGTCACGACTGCGGGCTACACCTTC.

The gene calls are TRBV6-6 and TRBJ2-1; D unresolved. V lost 9 bases, J lost 2 bases, and 8 bases lay in between. Germline V gene lookup returns CDR1 MNHNY and CDR2 SVGAGI (reference sequence). This CDR3 spans 12 amino acids. CDR3 amino acids: CASGLPYNEQFF. The CDR3 DNA reads as TGTGCCAGTGGGCTTCCCTACAATGAGCAGTTCTTC.

This rearrangement joins TRBV18 to TRBJ1-2; D gene unclear. This CDR3 contains 16 residues. The germline gives CDR1 KGHSH, CDR2 LQKENI. Trimming removed 6 bases at V and 6 bases at J, with 23 bases between. The CDR3 region is CASSPSLGPHFDGYTF. The CDR3 nucleotides read TGTGCCAGCTCTCCCTCCCTAGGACCCCATTTTGATGGCTACACCTTC.

The rearrangement links TRBV6-1 to TRBJ1-4; possibly TRBD1 for D (5 bases). This CDR3 is built from 17 residues. In germline, CDR1 is MNHNS, CDR2 SASEGT. V was pared by 4 bases and J by 10 bases, with 25 bases between. CDR3 in amino acids: CASSGTLGRGEGRKLFF. The DNA of the CDR3 is TGTGCCAGCAGTGGAACCCTCGGTAGGGGAGAGGGGCGAAAACTGTTTTTT.

This rearrangement joins TRBV7-2 to TRBJ2-1, with 14 positions matching TRBD2. Germline-derived CDR1 and CDR2 are SGHTA and FQGNSA. V lost 3 bases and J lost 8; bases outside the gene matches: 3. This CDR3 has 15 amino acids. This chain's CDR3 is CASSFGTSGSYEQFF. For the CDR3, the DNA is TGTGCCAGCAGCTTCGGGACTAGCGGGAGTTATGAGCAGTTCTTC.

V is TRBV11-2 and J is TRBJ2-3; 9 nucleotides match TRBD2. The trim removed 1 base at V and 2 bases at J, leaving 4 bases unmatched. The CDR3 extends over 16 amino acids. The V gene's germline CDR1 is SGHAT and CDR2 FQNNGV. CDR3 sequence reads: CASSLGTSGFTDTQYF. CDR3 in DNA: TGTGCCAGCAGCTTAGGTACTAGCGGGTTCACAGATACGCAGTATTTT.

The rearrangement links TRBV6-5 to TRBJ1-5; 7 positions match TRBD1. Trimming removed 4 bases from V and 2 bases from J; junction bases left unmatched: 8. CDR1 is MNHEY and CDR2 is SVGAGI in the germline V gene. The CDR3 totals 16 residues. The CDR3 loop is CASSSRQGGGNQPQHF. CDR3 in DNA: TGTGCCAGCAGTTCCCGACAGGGAGGGGGCAATCAGCCCCAGCATTTT.

This clone occurred a few times. The chain joins TRBV7-2 to TRBJ1-5, with D unclear. The CDR3 spans 12 residues. CDR1 and CDR2 (germline): SGHTA, FQGNSA. The germline V and J ends were trimmed by 0 bases and 9 bases, with 6 bases remaining between them. As DNA, the CDR3 is TGTGCCAGCAGCTTAGCCTTGGGGCCCCAGCATTTT. It codes for CASSLALGPQHF.

V usage is TRBV12-3 or TRBV12-4 and J usage is TRBJ1-1, with D tentatively TRBD1 (5 bases). CDR3 length: 12 residues. The germline V and J ends were trimmed by 9 bases and 2 bases, with 10 bases remaining between them. The DNA of the CDR3 is TGTGCCAGTATGCAGGGAAACACTGAAGCTTTCTTT. It codes for CASMQGNTEAFF.

The rearrangement uses TRBV6-2 or TRBV6-3 and TRBJ2-7; 9 bases align to TRBD1. CDR3 size: 16 residues. V was pared by 5 bases and J by 4 bases, with 12 bases of the junction left unmatched. The germline gives CDR1 MNHEY, CDR2 SVGEGT. Written as DNA, the CDR3 is TGTGCCAGCAGTCTATCTCTCGCGGGACAGGGATACGAGCAGTACTTC. Amino acids: CASSLSLAGQGYEQYF.